Listed below are T cell receptor beta chains from one sample, sequenced in a study of blood T cell repertoires in COVID-19. Sequenced by immunoSEQ multiplex PCR; TCRdb stores in-frame clones only, minus some. In the table there are fewer than 100,000 clones, around 90% of which are singletons. The sequenced sample was peripheral blood. These receptors were taken from a woman over 75 with acute or convalescent COVID-19. CDR3s include the opening cysteine and the closing phenylalanine or tryptophan. A D gene is named only where the DNA matches it firmly. Part of the rows lack a size; the others show once, few, many or a class for expanded clones.

j_call d_call v_call cdr3_length clone_size cdr3_nt cdr3_aa
TRBJ2-3 TRBD1 TRBV27 19 . TGTGCCAGCAGTGGACAGGGGGTGCTTCGGTTTGGTGGCACAGATACGCAGTATTTT CASSGQGVLRFGGTDTQYF
TRBJ2-7 TRBD1 TRBV27 15 . TGTGCCAGCAGTTTAGAGGGACAGGGGAGATACGAGCAGTACTTC CASSLEGQGRYEQYF
TRBJ1-2 . TRBV19 15 . TGTGCCAGTAGGGAACAGATCCAAGCTAACTATGGCTACACCTTC CASREQIQANYGYTF
TRBJ1-2 TRBD1 TRBV5-6 13 . TGTGCCAGCAGCTCAGACAGGGGCTTCGGCTACACCTTC CASSSDRGFGYTF
TRBJ1-3 . TRBV7-9 18 . TGTGCCAGCAGCTTAGCGGGTAGGACATCGAGCTCTGGAAACACCATATATTTT CASSLAGRTSSSGNTIYF
TRBJ1-2 TRBD1 TRBV4-1 15 . TGCGCCAGCAGCCAAGCGGGACAGGGGGACTATGGCTACACCTTC CASSQAGQGDYGYTF
TRBJ2-3 TRBD1 TRBV11-2 17 . TGTGCCAGCAGCTTAGCCCGACAGGGGGTGAGGACAGATACGCAGTATTTT CASSLARQGVRTDTQYF
TRBJ2-7 TRBD2 TRBV6-5 13 . TGTGCCAGCAGTAGGGACTACCTGGACGAGCAGTACTTC CASSRDYLDEQYF
TRBJ1-3 . TRBV7-6 15 . TGTGCCAGCAGCTCTTATCCCGAGTCTGGAAACACCATATATTTT CASSSYPESGNTIYF
TRBJ2-2 TRBD2 TRBV10-1 16 . TGCGCCAGCAGTGAGTTGGCGGGGGTCTTACCCGGGGAGCTGTTTTTT CASSELAGVLPGELFF
TRBJ2-3 . TRBV5-6 14 . TGTGCCAGCAGCTTGCGTAGCGCCACAGATACGCAGTATTTT CASSLRSATDTQYF
TRBJ1-4 TRBD1 TRBV19 14 . TGTGCCAGTAGTCTCGGACAGGGAGGTGAAAAACTGTTTTTT CASSLGQGGEKLFF
TRBJ2-7 . TRBV2 15 once TGTGCCAGCAGTGAAGCGGAGGATGCAGGCTACGAGCAGTACTTC CASSEAEDAGYEQYF
TRBJ1-1 . TRBV29-1 17 . TGCAGCGTATCAGAACCGGACACGGGGGTAGGGAACACTGAAGCTTTCTTT CSVSEPDTGVGNTEAFF
TRBJ2-3 TRBD2 TRBV30 13 . TGTGCCTGGAGCGGGGGGGCCGGGGATACGCAGTATTTT CAWSGGAGDTQYF
TRBJ1-1 . TRBV11-2 11 . TGTGCCAGCAGCTTCCAGAATGAAGCTTTCTTT CASSFQNEAFF
TRBJ2-1 TRBD1 TRBV9 15 . TGTGCCAGCAGCGTATTTAAGGGGGCCGCAGATGAGCAGTTCTTC CASSVFKGAADEQFF
TRBJ1-5 . TRBV12-5 14 few TGTGCTAGCTCTGACTCCTATAGCAATCAGCCCCAGCATTTT CASSDSYSNQPQHF
TRBJ2-1 . TRBV5-1 15 . TGCGCCAGCAGCCGGGTATTGACTGATACGGATGAGCAGTTCTTC CASSRVLTDTDEQFF
TRBJ1-1 . TRBV18 14 . TGTGCCAGCTCACCTTCAGGGCGGAACACTGAAGCTTTCTTT CASSPSGRNTEAFF
TRBJ1-1 . TRBV6-5 14 . TGTGCCAGCACCCCTACAGGGATGAACACTGAAGCTTTCTTT CASTPTGMNTEAFF
TRBJ1-2 . TRBV3-1/TRBV3-2 15 . TGTGCCAGCAGCCCCAGAGGGATCCGGGGGGATGGCTACACCTTC CASSPRGIRGDGYTF